Listed below are T cell receptor beta chains from one sample, sequenced in a study of T-cell memory formation after mild COVID-19. MiXCR, applied by TCRdb to the 5' RACE reads, yields one record per CDR3 protein. The repertoire includes 550,000 to 700,000 distinct CDR3 sequences, around 17% of them detected once, and 9.5% to 15% sits in the top ten. Sequencing was done on a sample of PBMCs or a T cell subset sorted from them (not recorded which). The receptors originated from an adult woman who had mild COVID-19 (a few samples of this study predate the infection). Cell type and time point are not known. Both conserved end residues are part of each CDR3. The D gene is left open where the match is weak. Not all rows give a size; the values are once, few, many and, for expanded clones, a class.

D gene,V gene,clone size,J gene,CDR3 protein,CDR3 DNA
-,TRBV6-2/TRBV6-3,-,TRBJ2-4,CAVRPAGRISKNIQYF,TGTGCCGTTCGACCTGCAGGGCGTATATCCAAAAACATTCAGTACTTC
TRBD2,TRBV12-3/TRBV12-4,few,TRBJ2-7,CASSLMTSGAAYEQYF,TGTGCCAGCAGCTTAATGACTAGCGGAGCAGCCTACGAGCAGTACTTC
-,TRBV9,-,TRBJ2-5,CASSVSGTLETQYF,TGTGCCAGCAGCGTTTCAGGAACACTAGAGACCCAGTACTTC
-,TRBV10-3,few,TRBJ2-1,CAISDLSQGGNEQFF,TGTGCCATCAGTGATCTTTCCCAGGGTGGGAATGAGCAGTTCTTC
TRBD1,TRBV5-4,-,TRBJ1-1,CASSTGTATEAFF,TGTGCCAGCAGCACGGGGACAGCTACAGAAGCTTTCTTT
-,TRBV7-9,-,TRBJ1-1,CASSIEVTEAFF,TGTGCCAGCAGCATAGAGGTCACTGAAGCTTTCTTT
-,TRBV4-1,-,TRBJ1-1,CASSQQGHYTEAFF,TGCGCCAGCAGCCAACAGGGGCATTACACTGAAGCTTTCTTT
-,TRBV24-1,-,TRBJ2-3,CATSDLGRWDTQYF,TGTGCCACCAGTGATTTAGGGCGATGGGATACGCAGTATTTT
TRBD1,TRBV5-6,few,TRBJ2-1,CASSGVSGGPIYNEQFF,TGTGCCAGCAGCGGGGTGTCAGGGGGCCCGATCTACAATGAGCAGTTCTTC
-,TRBV7-9,-,TRBJ1-5,CASSYPRGLGQPQHF,TGTGCCAGCAGCTACCCAAGGGGTTTAGGTCAGCCCCAGCATTTT
-,TRBV12-3/TRBV12-4,few,TRBJ2-1,CAVGPEAGNEQFF,TGTGCCGTTGGACCTGAAGCAGGCAATGAGCAGTTCTTC
TRBD2,TRBV15,-,TRBJ2-1,CATSRAAGAYNEQFF,TGTGCCACCAGCAGAGCAGCGGGGGCCTACAATGAGCAGTTCTTC
-,TRBV27,many,TRBJ2-5,CASSLYGQAQETQYF,TGTGCCAGCAGTTTATACGGCCAGGCCCAAGAGACCCAGTACTTC
TRBD2,TRBV7-2,-,TRBJ2-3,CASSFSFSGGVADTQYF,TGTGCCAGCAGCTTCTCCTTTAGCGGGGGGGTCGCAGATACGCAGTATTTT
TRBD1,TRBV9,few,TRBJ2-2,CASSLPRGGAGGIQTFTGELFF,TGTGCCAGCAGCCTCCCCCGAGGTGGGGCAGGGGGAATCCAAACGTTCACCGGGGAGCTGTTTTTT
-,TRBV12-3/TRBV12-4,-,TRBJ1-5,CASRVTNQPQHF,TGTGCCAGCAGAGTTACGAACCAGCCCCAGCATTTT
-,TRBV5-1,-,TRBJ2-7,CASSLRGHGLGEQYF,TGCGCCAGCAGCTTGAGGGGACACGGGCTGGGAGAGCAGTACTTC
-,TRBV18,-,TRBJ2-1,CASSPPDTYNEQFF,TGTGCCAGCTCACCACCAGACACTTACAATGAGCAGTTCTTC
TRBD2,TRBV11-2,many,TRBJ2-5,CASSLDGLAGEKETQYF,TGTGCCAGCAGCTTAGATGGACTAGCGGGAGAGAAAGAGACCCAGTACTTC
-,TRBV6-2/TRBV6-3,few,TRBJ1-5,CASRTKGNNQPQHF,TGTGCCAGCAGAACGAAGGGGAACAATCAGCCCCAGCATTTT
-,TRBV11-2,many,TRBJ2-1,CASSLAGHGAANEQFF,TGTGCCAGCAGCTTAGCAGGGCATGGGGCCGCCAATGAGCAGTTCTTC
-,TRBV7-8,-,TRBJ1-5,CASSPTVPGSYSNQPQHF,TGTGCCAGCAGCCCAACCGTGCCTGGTTCCTATAGCAATCAGCCCCAGCATTTT
-,TRBV25-1,many,TRBJ2-7,CASSEENAYEQYF,TGTGCCAGCAGTGAAGAAAACGCCTACGAGCAGTACTTC
TRBD2,TRBV24-1,few,TRBJ2-7,CATSDSAGVSYEQYF,TGTGCCACCAGTGACTCAGCGGGAGTCTCCTACGAGCAGTACTTC
TRBD2,TRBV11-2,few,TRBJ2-1,CASSQTSLNEQFF,TGTGCCAGCAGCCAGACTAGCCTCAATGAGCAGTTCTTC
TRBD1,TRBV5-6,few,TRBJ1-2,CASSQGQGPGGYTF,TGTGCCAGCAGCCAGGGACAGGGACCGGGCGGCTACACCTTC
-,TRBV5-6,-,TRBJ1-5,CASSLAAQGFFNQPQHF,TGTGCCAGCAGCTTGGCCGCACAGGGATTCTTCAATCAGCCCCAGCATTTT
TRBD2,TRBV27,-,TRBJ2-7,CASSSGLAGLGEQYF,TGTGCCAGCAGTTCGGGACTAGCGGGGCTGGGCGAGCAGTACTTC
TRBD2,TRBV24-1,-,TRBJ2-2,CATSDPVAGLNTGELFF,TGTGCCACCAGTGATCCGGTAGCGGGACTAAACACCGGGGAGCTGTTTTTT
-,TRBV20-1,-,TRBJ2-1,CSARDPTGEGNEQFF,TGCAGTGCTAGAGACCCGACAGGGGAGGGCAATGAGCAGTTCTTC
TRBD1,TRBV14,many,TRBJ2-7,CASSRPGQGYYEQYF,TGTGCCAGCAGCCGTCCGGGACAGGGATACTACGAGCAGTACTTC
-,TRBV20-1,-,TRBJ2-5,CSARDLAGDFRETQYF,TGCAGTGCTAGAGATCTGGCAGGGGATTTTCGAGAGACCCAGTACTTC
-,TRBV10-3,-,TRBJ2-1,CAISEEAIGPYNEQFF,TGTGCCATCAGTGAGGAGGCGATAGGGCCCTACAATGAGCAGTTCTTC
-,TRBV11-3,few,TRBJ1-1,CASSPQQVPGAEAFF,TGTGCCAGCAGCCCCCAACAGGTCCCGGGCGCTGAAGCTTTCTTT
TRBD1,TRBV27,many,TRBJ2-7,CASGNSDRAGEQYF,TGTGCCAGCGGCAACTCGGACAGGGCGGGCGAGCAGTACTTC
TRBD2,TRBV12-3/TRBV12-4,-,TRBJ2-1,CASSFTGTSGRNEQFF,TGTGCCAGCAGTTTTACCGGGACTAGCGGTCGGAATGAGCAGTTCTTC
-,TRBV5-1,few,TRBJ2-7,CASSPGSNSYEQYF,TGCGCCAGCAGCCCAGGGAGTAACTCCTACGAGCAGTACTTC
TRBD2,TRBV6-5,few,TRBJ2-5,CASSRLAGGQETQYF,TGTGCCAGCAGCCGACTAGCGGGAGGCCAAGAGACCCAGTACTTC
TRBD2,TRBV12-3/TRBV12-4,-,TRBJ2-3,CASSLSGRSDTQYF,TGTGCCAGCAGCCTCAGCGGGAGGTCAGATACGCAGTATTTT